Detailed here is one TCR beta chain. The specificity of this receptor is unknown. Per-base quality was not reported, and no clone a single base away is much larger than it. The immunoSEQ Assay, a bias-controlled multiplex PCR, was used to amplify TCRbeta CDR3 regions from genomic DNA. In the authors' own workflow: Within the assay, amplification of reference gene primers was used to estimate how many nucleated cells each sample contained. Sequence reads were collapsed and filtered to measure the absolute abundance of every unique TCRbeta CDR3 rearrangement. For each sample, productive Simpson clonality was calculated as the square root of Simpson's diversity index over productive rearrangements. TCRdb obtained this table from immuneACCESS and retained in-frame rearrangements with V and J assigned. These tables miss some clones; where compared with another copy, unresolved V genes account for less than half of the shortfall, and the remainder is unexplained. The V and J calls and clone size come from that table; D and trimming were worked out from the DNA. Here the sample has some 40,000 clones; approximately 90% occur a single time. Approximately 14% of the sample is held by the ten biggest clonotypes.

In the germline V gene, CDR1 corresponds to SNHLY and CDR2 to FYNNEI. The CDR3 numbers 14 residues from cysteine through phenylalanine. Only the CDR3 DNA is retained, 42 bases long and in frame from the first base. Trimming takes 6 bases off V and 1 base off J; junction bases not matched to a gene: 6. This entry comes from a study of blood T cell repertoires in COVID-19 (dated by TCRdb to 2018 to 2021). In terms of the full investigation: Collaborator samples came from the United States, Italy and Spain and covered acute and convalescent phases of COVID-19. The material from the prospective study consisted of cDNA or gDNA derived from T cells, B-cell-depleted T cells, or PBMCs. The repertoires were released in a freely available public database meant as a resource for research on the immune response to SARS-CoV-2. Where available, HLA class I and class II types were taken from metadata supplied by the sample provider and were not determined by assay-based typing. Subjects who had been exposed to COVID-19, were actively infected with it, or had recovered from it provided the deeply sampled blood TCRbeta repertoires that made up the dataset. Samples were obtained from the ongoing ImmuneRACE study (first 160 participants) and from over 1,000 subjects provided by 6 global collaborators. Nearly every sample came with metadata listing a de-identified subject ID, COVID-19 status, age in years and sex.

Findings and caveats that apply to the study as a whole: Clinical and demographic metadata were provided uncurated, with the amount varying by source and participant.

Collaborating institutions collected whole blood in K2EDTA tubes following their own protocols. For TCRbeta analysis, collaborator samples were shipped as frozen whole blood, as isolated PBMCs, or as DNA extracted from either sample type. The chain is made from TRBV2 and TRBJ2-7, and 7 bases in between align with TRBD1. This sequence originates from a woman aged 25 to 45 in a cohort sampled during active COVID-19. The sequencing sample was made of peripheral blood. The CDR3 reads CASRDGTESYEQYF. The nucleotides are TGTGCCAGCAGAGACGGGACAGAGTCCTACGAGCAGTACTTC.